Shown below are 11 T cell receptor beta chains from a single sample sequenced in a study of T cells in Graves' hyperthyroidism and ophthalmopathy. TCR beta CDR3 region amplification was performed from RNA transcripts. Using the HTBI primer set, a first-round RT-PCR was run on the TCR CDR3. TCRdb re-analysed the multiplex PCR reads in MiXCR, keeping a single row per CDR3 protein. The sample records approximately 600,000 distinct CDR3 sequences, less than 25% being singletons. The source material was blood. These receptors originate from a man between 25 and 39 years old with Graves' ophthalmopathy.

The chain has TRBV28 and TRBJ1-1, with D tentatively TRBD1 (6 bases). The germline V and J ends were trimmed by 4 bases and 2 bases, with 20 bases remaining between them. There are 17 residues in the CDR3. Germline CDR1 and CDR2: MDHEN and SYDVKM. CDR3 DNA: TGTGCCAGCAGTTCTCTTTTACGGGGGGCGCGTAACACTGAAGCTTTCTTT. This sequence encodes CASSSLLRGARNTEAFF. The full variable domain, its missing parts supplied by reference TRBV28 and TRBJ1-1, is DVKVTQSSRYLVKRTGEKVFLECVQDMDHENMFWYRQDPGLGLRLIYFSYDVKMKEKGDIPEGYSVSREKKERFSLILESASTNQTSMYLCASSSLLRGARNTEAFFGQGTRLTVV.

This clonotype was detected a few times. The junction and the germline gene differ at one end; a read error may be behind it. This rearrangement joins TRBV12-3 or TRBV12-4 to TRBJ2-7; TRBD2 matches at 7 bases. The length of the CDR3 is 14 residues. The DNA for the CDR3 is TGTGCCAGCAGTGTAGCGGGTGCCTCGACCGAGCAGTACTTC. This encodes CASSVAGASTEQYF.

The V and J genes are TRBV6-1 and TRBJ2-3; D is uncertain. This CDR3 comprises 16 residues. The germline gives CDR1 MNHNS, CDR2 SASEGT. Trimming left V 6 bases short and J 3 bases short, with 19 bases between. The CDR3 DNA follows: TGTGCCAGCAGGAAGGACGAATTGCTACTGACAGATACGCAGTATTTT. Protein product: CASRKDELLLTDTQYF.

This rearrangement joins TRBV5-1 to TRBJ2-7, with 10 bases matching TRBD2. Per germline, CDR1 SGHRS and CDR2 YFSETQ. The CDR3 is made up of 18 amino acids. Trimming cost V 0 bases and J 4 bases; bases outside gene matches: 13. CDR3 DNA sequence: TGCGCCAGCAGCTTGGGGTCGGTGGGACTAGCGAGCCTTTACGAGCAGTACTTC. Protein product: CASSLGSVGLASLYEQYF.

This clonotype has a single count. The chain carries TRBV20-1 and TRBJ2-2, with D unresolved. This CDR3 has 14 residues. Germline-derived CDR1 and CDR2 are DFQATT and SNEGSKA (reference sequence). The V and J ends lost 1 base and 2 bases respectively, with 8 bases between them. The CDR3 reads CSARGSGNTGELFF. The DNA for the CDR3 is TGCAGTGCTAGAGGGTCTGGAAACACCGGGGAGCTGTTTTTT.

This clonotype was seen repeatedly, ten times or more. The chain couples TRBV7-9 to TRBJ2-2; no reliable D call. The V and J ends lost 7 bases and 0 bases respectively, with 18 bases between them. The CDR3 covers 17 residues. Germline V gives CDR1 SEHNR, CDR2 FQNEAQ (reference sequence). CDR3 region: CASTPIRRTANTGELFF. DNA for the CDR3: TGTGCCAGCACCCCAATCCGCAGGACCGCGAACACCGGGGAGCTGTTTTTT.

V usage is TRBV5-6 and J usage is TRBJ1-5, with no clear D. The CDR3 has 17 amino acids. CDR1 is SGHDT, CDR2 YYEEEE, per germline. Trimming shortened V by 2 bases and J by 3 bases, and 18 bases separated the two germline ends. CDR3 DNA sequence: TGTGCCAGCAGCTTCCACACATTGCCGACCGCCAATCAGCCCCAGCATTTT. It is translated as CASSFHTLPTANQPQHF.

This clonotype was recorded many times. CDR3 DNA: TGTGCCAGCAGTCTCCCGACCGGACAGGGTCGACAGCCCCAGCATTTT. It yields the protein CASSLPTGQGRQPQHF. This chain connects TRBV28 to TRBJ1-5; 8 nucleotides match TRBD1. The CDR3 extends over 16 amino acids. The trim removed 5 bases at V and 7 bases at J, leaving 13 bases unmatched. The V gene's germline CDR1 is MDHEN and CDR2 SYDVKM.

In this sample, this clonotype turned up many times. V is TRBV18 and J is TRBJ2-2; D not certain. Per germline, CDR1 KGHSH and CDR2 LQKENI. The CDR3 spans 12 residues. Trimming removed 4 bases at V and 7 bases at J, with 7 bases between. This CDR3 is CASSHRSGELFF. Written as DNA, the CDR3 is TGTGCCAGCTCACACCGGAGCGGGGAGCTGTTTTTT.

The chain has TRBV7-8 and TRBJ2-1; 13 nucleotides align to TRBD2. Germline V gene data show CDR1 as SGHVS and CDR2 as FQNEAQ. The CDR3 loop spans 16 amino acids. Trimming cost V 1 base and J 8 bases; bases outside gene matches: 5. The CDR3 coding sequence is TGTGCCAGCAGCTTAGTAGGGACTAGCGGGAACTATGAGCAGTTCTTC. This encodes CASSLVGTSGNYEQFF.

The J gene is TRBJ2-3, the V gene TRBV2, with 10 bases aligning to TRBD2. Losses at the gene ends were 6 bases for V and 10 bases for J; bases not matched to a gene: 13. Germline CDR1 and CDR2: SNHLY and FYNNEI. This CDR3 has 15 amino acids. The CDR3 nucleotides are TGTGCCAGCAGCGTCTTACTAGCGGGATTCGGTGCGCAGTATTTT. It is translated as CASSVLLAGFGAQYF.